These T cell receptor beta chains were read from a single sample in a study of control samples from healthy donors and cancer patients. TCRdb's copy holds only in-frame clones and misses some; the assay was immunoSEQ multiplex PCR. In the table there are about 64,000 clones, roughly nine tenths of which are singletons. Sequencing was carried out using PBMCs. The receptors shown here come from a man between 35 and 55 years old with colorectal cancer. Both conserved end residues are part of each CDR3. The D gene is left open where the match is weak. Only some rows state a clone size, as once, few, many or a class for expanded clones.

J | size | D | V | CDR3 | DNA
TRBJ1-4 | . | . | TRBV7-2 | CASSLMEGMGLREKLFF | TGTGCCAGCAGCTTAATGGAGGGAATGGGGCTGAGGGAAAAACTGTTTTTT
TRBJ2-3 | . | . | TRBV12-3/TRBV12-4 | CASSTGTDTQYF | TGTGCCAGCAGCACAGGGACAGATACGCAGTATTTT
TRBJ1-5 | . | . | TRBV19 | CASTSDRQPQHF | TGTGCCAGTACCTCGGACCGCCAGCCCCAGCATTTT
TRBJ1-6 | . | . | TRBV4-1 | CASSPLGTYYSPLHF | TGCGCCAGCAGCCCCCTGGGGACTTACTATTCACCCCTCCACTTT
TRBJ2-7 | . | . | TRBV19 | CASRWGTGFSYEQYF | TGTGCCAGTCGGTGGGGCACAGGGTTCTCCTACGAGCAGTACTTC
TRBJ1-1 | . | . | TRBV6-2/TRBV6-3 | CASSYQGSHTEAFF | TGTGCCAGCAGTTACCAGGGTAGCCACACTGAAGCTTTCTTT
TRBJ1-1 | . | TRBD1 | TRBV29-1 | CSVEQQGGTEAFF | TGCAGCGTTGAACAACAGGGGGGCACTGAAGCTTTCTTT
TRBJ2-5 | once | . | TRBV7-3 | CASSLRGKETQYF | TGTGCCAGCAGCTTACGGGGGAAGGAGACCCAGTACTTC
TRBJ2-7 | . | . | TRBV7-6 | CASSSGASYEQYF | TGTGCCAGCAGCTCTGGGGCATCCTACGAGCAGTACTTC
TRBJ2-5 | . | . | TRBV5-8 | CASNPNHLQQETQYF | TGTGCCAGCAACCCCAATCACTTACAACAAGAGACCCAGTACTTC
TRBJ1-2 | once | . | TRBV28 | CASSLRGYYGYTF | TGTGCCAGCAGTTTAAGGGGGTACTATGGCTACACCTTC
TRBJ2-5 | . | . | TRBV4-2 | CASSQDRGSETQYF | TGTGCCAGCAGCCAAGATCGAGGGAGCGAGACCCAGTACTTC
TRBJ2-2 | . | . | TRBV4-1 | CASSQVGRGTGELFF | TGCGCCAGCAGCCAAGTGGGTAGGGGGACCGGGGAGCTGTTTTTT
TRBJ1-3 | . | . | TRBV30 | CAWSPDSYPGNTIYF | TGTGCCTGGAGTCCCGACAGCTACCCTGGAAACACCATATATTTT
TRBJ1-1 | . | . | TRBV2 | CASSQYSNTEAFF | TGTGCCAGCAGCCAATATTCGAACACTGAAGCTTTCTTT
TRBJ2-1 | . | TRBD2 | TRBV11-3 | CASSPRTSGGAQFF | TGTGCCAGCAGCCCCCGGACTAGCGGGGGGGCACAGTTCTTC
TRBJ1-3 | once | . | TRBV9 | CASSVVGGTRNTIYF | TGTGCCAGCAGCGTAGTCGGGGGAACTCGGAACACCATATATTTT
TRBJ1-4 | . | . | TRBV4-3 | CASSSRTGGINEKLFF | TGCGCCAGCAGCTCACGGACCGGGGGAATTAATGAAAAACTGTTTTTT
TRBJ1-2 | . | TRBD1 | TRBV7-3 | CASSLTGGVSGYTF | TGTGCCAGCAGCTTAACAGGGGGCGTATCTGGCTACACCTTC
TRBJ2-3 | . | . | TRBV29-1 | CSVEQSTDTQYF | TGCAGCGTTGAACAAAGCACAGATACGCAGTATTTT
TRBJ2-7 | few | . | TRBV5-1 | CASSPRVGHEQYF | TGCGCCAGCAGCCCCCGGGTTGGGCACGAGCAGTACTTC
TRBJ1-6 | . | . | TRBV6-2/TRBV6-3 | CASSYSRQLGDSPLHF | TGTGCCAGCAGTTACTCGAGGCAACTAGGGGATTCACCCCTCCACTTT
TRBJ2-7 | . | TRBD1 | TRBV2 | CASSTQGAGAYEQYF | TGTGCCAGCAGTACACAGGGGGCTGGCGCCTACGAGCAGTACTTC
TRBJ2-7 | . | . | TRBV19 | CASRGGGGESYEQYF | TGTGCCAGTAGGGGTGGCGGTGGCGAATCCTACGAGCAGTACTTC
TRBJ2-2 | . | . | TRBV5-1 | CASSSPISTGELFF | TGCGCCAGCAGCTCGCCCATCTCTACCGGGGAGCTGTTTTTT
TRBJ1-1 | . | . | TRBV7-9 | CASSSLAGLPEAFF | TGTGCCAGCAGCTCCTTGGCGGGGTTGCCTGAAGCTTTCTTT
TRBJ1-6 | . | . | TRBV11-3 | CASSLTGNVVPLHF | TGTGCCAGCAGCTTAACGGGAAATGTCGTGCCCCTCCACTTT
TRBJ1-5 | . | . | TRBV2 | CASSPGGTQPQHF | TGTGCCAGCAGCCCTGGGGGCACTCAGCCCCAGCATTTT
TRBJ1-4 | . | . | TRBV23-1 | CASTSLGEGTTNEKLFF | TGCGCCAGCACCTCTTTAGGAGAGGGAACAACTAATGAAAAACTGTTTTTT
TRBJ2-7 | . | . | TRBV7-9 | CASSLGQGNEQYF | TGTGCCAGCAGCTTGGGGCAGGGAAACGAGCAGTACTTC
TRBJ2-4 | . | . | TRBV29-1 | CSVERLAVGNIQYF | TGCAGCGTTGAACGCTTAGCGGTTGGAAACATTCAGTACTTC
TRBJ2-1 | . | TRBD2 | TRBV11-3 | CASSLVGRGVANEQFF | TGTGCCAGCAGCTTAGTGGGGCGGGGGGTGGCCAATGAGCAGTTCTTC
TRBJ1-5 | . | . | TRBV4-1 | CASSQEEVSVGNQPQHF | TGCGCCAGCAGCCAAGAAGAAGTGTCAGTAGGCAATCAGCCCCAGCATTTT
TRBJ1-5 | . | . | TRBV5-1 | CASSLLGGSNQPQHF | TGCGCCAGCAGCTTGCTAGGGGGTAGCAATCAGCCCCAGCATTTT
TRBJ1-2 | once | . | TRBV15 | CATSREEGVRLGLNYGYTF | TGTGCCACCAGCAGAGAAGAAGGGGTCCGTTTAGGACTGAACTATGGCTACACCTTC
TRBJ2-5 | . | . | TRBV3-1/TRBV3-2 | CASSQRGNVETQYF | TGTGCCAGCAGCCAAAGGGGCAATGTCGAGACCCAGTACTTC
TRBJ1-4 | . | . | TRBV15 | CATSTRLVPGEKLFF | TGTGCCACCAGCACGCGCCTGGTCCCGGGGGAAAAACTGTTTTTT
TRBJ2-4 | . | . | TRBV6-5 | CASISGMSGIQYF | TGTGCCAGCATTTCAGGGATGAGTGGCATTCAGTACTTC
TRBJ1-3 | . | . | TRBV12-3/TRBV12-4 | CASSLGNTIYF | TGTGCCAGCAGTTTAGGAAACACCATATATTTT
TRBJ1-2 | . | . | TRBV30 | CAWSVGGRGGYTF | TGTGCCTGGAGTGTTGGAGGGCGAGGAGGCTACACCTTC
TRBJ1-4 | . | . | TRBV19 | CASSISGGTEKLFF | TGTGCCAGTAGTATTTCCGGGGGCACTGAAAAACTGTTTTTT
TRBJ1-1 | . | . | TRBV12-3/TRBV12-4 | CASSPIRGTEAFF | TGTGCCAGCAGTCCGATTAGGGGTACTGAAGCTTTCTTT
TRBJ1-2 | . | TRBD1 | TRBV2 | CASSGQGIGYTF | TGTGCCAGCAGTGGACAGGGGATCGGCTACACCTTC
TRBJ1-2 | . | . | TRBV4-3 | CASSQDTQGPYGYTF | TGCGCCAGCAGCCAAGATACCCAGGGTCCCTATGGCTACACCTTC
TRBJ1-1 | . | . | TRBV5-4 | CASSRNTEAFF | TGTGCCAGCAGCCGTAACACTGAAGCTTTCTTT
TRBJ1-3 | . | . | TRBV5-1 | CASSLAGMGNTIYF | TGCGCCAGCAGCTTGGCCGGGATGGGAAACACCATATATTTT
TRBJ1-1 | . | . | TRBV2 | CASREWGTSTEAFF | TGTGCCAGCAGGGAGTGGGGGACCAGCACTGAAGCTTTCTTT
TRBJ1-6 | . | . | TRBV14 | CASSPTGTSTSPLHF | TGTGCCAGCAGCCCGACCGGGACATCAACTTCACCCCTCCACTTT
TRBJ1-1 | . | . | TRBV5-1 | CASSLPGTEAFF | TGCGCCAGCAGCCTTCCCGGGACGGAAGCTTTCTTT
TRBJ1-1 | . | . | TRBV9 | CASSAFGTEAFF | TGTGCCAGCAGCGCCTTCGGCACTGAAGCTTTCTTT
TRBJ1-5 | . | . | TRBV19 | CASSIGGRRGEPQHF | TGTGCCAGTAGTATAGGTGGGCGAAGGGGTGAGCCCCAGCATTTT
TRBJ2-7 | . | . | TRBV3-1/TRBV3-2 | CASSQGGRRSSYEQYF | TGTGCCAGCAGCCAAGGCGGCAGGAGGAGCTCCTACGAGCAGTACTTC
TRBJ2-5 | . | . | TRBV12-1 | CASLILETQYF | TGTGCCAGCCTCATCCTGGAGACCCAGTACTTC
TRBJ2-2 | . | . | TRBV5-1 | CASSLRLNTGELFF | TGCGCCAGCAGTCTCAGATTGAACACCGGGGAGCTGTTTTTT
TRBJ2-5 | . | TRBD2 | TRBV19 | CASSPRGLAGRETQYF | TGTGCCAGTAGCCCAAGGGGACTAGCGGGGAGAGAGACCCAGTACTTC
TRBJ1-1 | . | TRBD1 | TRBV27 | CASSWAGGVGTEAFF | TGTGCCAGCAGTTGGGCAGGGGGCGTGGGGACTGAAGCTTTCTTT
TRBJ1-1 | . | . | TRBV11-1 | CASSSTRVGVNTEAFF | TGTGCCAGCAGCTCAACCAGGGTCGGGGTGAACACTGAAGCTTTCTTT
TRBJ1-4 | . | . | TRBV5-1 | CASTIGQGGEKLFF | TGCGCCAGCACAATCGGGCAGGGAGGAGAAAAACTGTTTTTT
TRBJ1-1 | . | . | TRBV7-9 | CASSLAGGNTEAFF | TGTGCCAGCAGCTTAGCGGGGGGGAACACTGAAGCTTTCTTT
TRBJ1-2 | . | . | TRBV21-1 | CASSIPIDAGYTF | TGTGCCAGCAGCATACCTATCGATGCTGGCTACACCTTC